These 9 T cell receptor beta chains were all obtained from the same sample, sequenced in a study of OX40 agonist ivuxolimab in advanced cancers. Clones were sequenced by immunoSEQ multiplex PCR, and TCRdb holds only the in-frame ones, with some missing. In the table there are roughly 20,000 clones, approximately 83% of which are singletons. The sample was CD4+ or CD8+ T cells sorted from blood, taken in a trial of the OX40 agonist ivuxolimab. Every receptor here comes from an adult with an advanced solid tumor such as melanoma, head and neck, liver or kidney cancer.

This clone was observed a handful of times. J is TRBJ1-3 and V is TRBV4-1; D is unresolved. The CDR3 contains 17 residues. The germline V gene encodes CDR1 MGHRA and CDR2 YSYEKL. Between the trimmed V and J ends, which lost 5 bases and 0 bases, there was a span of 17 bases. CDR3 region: CASSAVGGPYSGNTIYF. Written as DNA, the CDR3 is TGCGCCAGCAGCGCCGTAGGAGGGCCTTACTCTGGAAACACCATATATTTT.

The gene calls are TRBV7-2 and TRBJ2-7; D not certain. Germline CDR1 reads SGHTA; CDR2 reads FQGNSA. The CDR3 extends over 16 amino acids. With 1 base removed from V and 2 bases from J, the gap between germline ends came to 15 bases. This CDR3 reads CASSLGARKAPYEQYF. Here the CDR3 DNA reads TGTGCCAGCAGCTTAGGAGCGAGGAAAGCACCCTACGAGCAGTACTTC.

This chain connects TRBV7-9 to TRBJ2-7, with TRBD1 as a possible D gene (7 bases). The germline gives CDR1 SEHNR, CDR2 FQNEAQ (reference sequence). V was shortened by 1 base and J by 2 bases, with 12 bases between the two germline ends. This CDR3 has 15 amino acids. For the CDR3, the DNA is TGTGCCAGCAGCTTAGTTCGCAGGGGGGCCTACGAGCAGTACTTC. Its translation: CASSLVRRGAYEQYF.

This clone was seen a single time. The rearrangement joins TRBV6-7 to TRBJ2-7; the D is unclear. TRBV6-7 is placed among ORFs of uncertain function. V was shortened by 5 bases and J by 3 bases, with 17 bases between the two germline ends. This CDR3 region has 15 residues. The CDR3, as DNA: TGTGCCAGCAGTCCCCACGCGGCGGCAGACTACGAGCAGTACTTC. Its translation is CASSPHAAADYEQYF.

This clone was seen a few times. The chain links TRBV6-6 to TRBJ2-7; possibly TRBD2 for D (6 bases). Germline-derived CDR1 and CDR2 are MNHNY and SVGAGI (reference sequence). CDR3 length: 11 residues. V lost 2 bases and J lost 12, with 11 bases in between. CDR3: CASSYGPGLYF. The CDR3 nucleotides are TGTGCCAGCAGTTACGGACCGGGACTGTACTTC.

The CDR3 protein is CASSYSKGSQPQHF. The CDR3 DNA reads as TGTGCCAGCAGTTACTCTAAGGGGTCTCAGCCCCAGCATTTT. The chain employs TRBV6-5 and TRBJ1-5, with TRBD1 as a possible D gene (5 bases). This CDR3 has 14 residues. Germline CDR1 reads MNHEY; CDR2 reads SVGAGI. V lost 0 bases, J lost 6 bases, and 9 bases lay in between.

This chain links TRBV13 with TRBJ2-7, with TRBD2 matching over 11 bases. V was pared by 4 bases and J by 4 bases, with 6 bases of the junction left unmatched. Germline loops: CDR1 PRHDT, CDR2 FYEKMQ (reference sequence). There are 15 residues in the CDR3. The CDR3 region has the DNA TGTGCCAGCAGCTCAAGACTAGCGGGGTTTTACGAGCAGTACTTC. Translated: CASSSRLAGFYEQYF.

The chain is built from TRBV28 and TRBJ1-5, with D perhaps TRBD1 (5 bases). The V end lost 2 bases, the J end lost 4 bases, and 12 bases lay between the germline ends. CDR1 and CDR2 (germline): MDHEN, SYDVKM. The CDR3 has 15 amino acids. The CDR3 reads CASSLGGVGNQPQHF. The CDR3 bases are TGTGCCAGCAGTTTAGGGGGGGTAGGTAATCAGCCCCAGCATTTT.

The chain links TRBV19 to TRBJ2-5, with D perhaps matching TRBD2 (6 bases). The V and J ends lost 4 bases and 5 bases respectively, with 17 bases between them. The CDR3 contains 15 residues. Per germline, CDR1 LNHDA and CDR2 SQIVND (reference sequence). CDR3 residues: CASSKTAGLSETQYF. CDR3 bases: TGTGCCAGTAGTAAGACAGCGGGTTTGTCCGAGACCCAGTACTTC.